A single sample is the source of the 21 T cell receptor beta chains below, sequenced in a study of CD8 T cells in ankylosing spondylitis. TCRdb analysed the 5' RACE reads with MiXCR anew, one entry per CDR3 protein. The sample lists 200,000 to 300,000 distinct CDR3 sequences, 8% to 11% seen once, with 2.5% to 3% in the top ten. The sample comprised blood, either unsorted or a sorted T cell fraction (not recorded which). The receptors come from a male donor with ankylosing spondylitis or in good health (not recorded which).

This clonotype was seen more than once but under ten times. This chain links TRBV7-9 with TRBJ1-1; no firm D call. Germline CDR1 reads SEHNR; CDR2 reads FQNEAQ (reference sequence). The CDR3 has 15 amino acids. Trimming stripped 4 bases from V and 0 bases from J, with 12 bases between. The CDR3, as DNA: TGTGCCAGCAGCTCGCGAGGGAGAGTGAACACTGAAGCTTTCTTT. As protein: CASSSRGRVNTEAFF. Based on the CDR3 plus reference TRBV7-9 and TRBJ1-1, the full variable domain is DTGVSQNPRHKITKRGQNVTFRCDPISEHNRLYWYRQTLGQGPEFLTYFQNEAQLEKSRLLSDRFSAERPKGSFSTLEIQRTEQGDSAMYLCASSSRGRVNTEAFFGQGTRLTVV.

Notes on this clonotype: A much larger clone differs from this one at a single base, so this may be a read error. The V gene is TRBV20-1, the J gene TRBJ2-2; unclear D gene. CDR3 length: 12 amino acids. Germline V gene data show CDR1 as DFQATT and CDR2 as SNEGSKA (reference sequence). Trimming left V 8 bases short and J 7 bases short, with 14 bases between. The CDR3 DNA is TGCAGTACTACTGTAGGGATCGGGGAGCTGTTTTTT. Protein: CSTTVGIGELFF.

This chain uses TRBV10-1 with TRBJ2-2; D might be TRBD1 or TRBD2, each matching 5 bases. The CDR3 loop spans 13 amino acids. V dropped 8 bases and J dropped 1 base, with 8 bases sitting between them. Germline CDR1 reads WNHNN; CDR2 reads SYGVQD (reference sequence). The CDR3, as DNA: TGCGCCAGCGTTGGGGGGAACACCGGGGAGCTGTTTTTT. The encoded protein is CASVGGNTGELFF.

Only a few counts were recorded for this clonotype. V usage is TRBV30 and J usage is TRBJ1-4, with no clear D. The CDR3 spans 12 residues. The V end lost 1 base, the J end lost 4 bases, and 4 bases lay between the germline ends. In germline, CDR1 is GTSNPN, CDR2 SVGIG (reference sequence). This chain's CDR3 is CAWSGYNEKLFF. As DNA, the CDR3 is TGTGCCTGGAGTGGCTATAATGAAAAACTGTTTTTT.

The gene calls are TRBV10-3 and TRBJ1-1, with D hard to call. CDR3 size: 12 residues. The V end was cut by 2 bases, the J end by 10 bases, with 11 bases between. Germline values: CDR1 ENHRY, CDR2 SYGVKD. The DNA for the CDR3 is TGTGCCATCAGTGAGAGAGTAAAGGGAGCTTTCTTT. Translation: CAISERVKGAFF.

This clonotype was observed many times. This sequence may be a read error, since a much larger clone differs from it by one base. The chain links TRBV25-1 to TRBJ2-1, with 10 bases fitting TRBD1. Trimming removed 6 bases from V and 2 bases from J; junction bases left unmatched: 4. The germline V gene has CDR1 MGHDK and CDR2 SYGVNS. This CDR3 has 15 residues. The CDR3 loop reads CASSPGTGAYNEQFF. CDR3 nucleotides: TGTGCCAGCAGCCCCGGGACAGGGGCCTACAATGAGCAGTTCTTC.

In this sample, this clonotype turned up many times. This chain links TRBV20-1 with TRBJ2-5, with 14 bases lining up with TRBD2. V was clipped by 5 bases and J by 7 bases; unmatched bases: 15. This CDR3 is built from 17 residues. CDR1 DFQATT and CDR2 SNEGSKA come from the germline V gene (reference sequence). CDR3 coding DNA: TGCAGTGCTGTGTTACTCCAGACTAGCGGGAGGGTCCGGACCCAGTACTTC. This translates into CSAVLLQTSGRVRTQYF.

The chain joins TRBV7-2 to TRBJ2-3; 10 nucleotides line up with TRBD2. CDR1 is SGHTA and CDR2 is FQGNSA in the germline V gene. The CDR3 is made up of 16 amino acids. J was trimmed by 4 bases and V by 5 bases; bases with no gene match: 9. CDR3 region: CASSPWVAGGPDTQYF. The CDR3 coding sequence is TGTGCCAGCAGCCCCTGGGTAGCGGGGGGCCCAGATACGCAGTATTTT.

This clonotype showed up many times. This rearrangement joins TRBV20-1 to TRBJ2-7; D is ambiguous. CDR3 length: 13 residues. Germline CDR1 reads DFQATT; CDR2 reads SNEGSKA (reference sequence). The V end was cut by 1 base, the J end by 7 bases, with 14 bases between. CDR3 loop: CSARGYLIEEQYF. The CDR3 nucleotides read TGCAGTGCTAGAGGCTACCTAATTGAGGAGCAGTACTTC.

This clonotype was counted ten times or more. The chain links TRBV5-1 to TRBJ1-4; D might be TRBD1 (6 bases). The CDR3 loop spans 15 amino acids. V lost 0 bases, J lost 8 bases, and 14 bases lay in between. The germline CDR1 and CDR2 sequences are SGHRS and YFSETQ. DNA for the CDR3: TGCGCCAGCAGCTTGGGCCCGACAGGTGGGGAAAAACTGTTTTTT. Protein sequence: CASSLGPTGGEKLFF.

This clonotype was seen repeatedly, ten times or more. The chain recombines TRBV29-1 with TRBJ1-1; no clear D. CDR1 SQVTM and CDR2 ANQGSEA come from the germline V gene. Trimming took 6 bases from V and 4 from J, leaving 12 bases between them. The CDR3 runs 12 residues. CDR3 region: CSVPGYGTEAFF. Here the CDR3 DNA reads TGCAGCGTCCCCGGGTACGGCACTGAAGCTTTCTTT.

This clonotype was counted ten times or more. This chain uses TRBV5-1 with TRBJ2-2; D may match TRBD1 or TRBD2 (5 bases each). This CDR3 has 17 amino acids. V lost 3 bases to trimming and J lost 2 bases, with 17 bases between them. Per germline, CDR1 SGHRS and CDR2 YFSETQ. This CDR3 is CASSSPPGTLNTGELFF. The DNA of the CDR3 is TGCGCCAGCAGCTCTCCCCCCGGGACCCTTAACACCGGGGAGCTGTTTTTT.

At least ten counts were recorded for this clonotype. The V and J genes are TRBV29-1 and TRBJ2-2; D may correspond to TRBD1 or TRBD2 (6 bases each). V gave up 3 bases and J gave up 0 bases, with 8 bases separating them. The CDR3 runs 14 residues. Per germline, CDR1 SQVTM and CDR2 ANQGSEA. The CDR3 DNA reads TGCAGCGTTGACGGGGGCCCGAACACCGGGGAGCTGTTTTTT. It specifies CSVDGGPNTGELFF.

This clonotype was counted many times. The gene calls are TRBV5-1 and TRBJ2-5; D is possibly TRBD2 (6 bases). Trimming stripped 0 bases from V and 5 bases from J, with 20 bases between. CDR1 and CDR2 (germline): SGHRS, YFSETQ. There are 17 residues in the CDR3. The CDR3 here is CASSLVEGGGVIETQYF. DNA of the CDR3: TGCGCCAGCAGCTTGGTAGAGGGAGGTGGGGTCATTGAGACCCAGTACTTC.

This clonotype was seen many times. The rearrangement joins TRBV27 to TRBJ2-5; TRBD1 or TRBD2 may be the D gene (5 bases each). Per germline, CDR1 MNHEY and CDR2 SMNVEV (reference sequence). This CDR3 spans 13 amino acids. V lost 4 bases and J lost 6, with 12 bases in between. CDR3 protein: CASSSQEVKTQYF. The CDR3 DNA follows: TGTGCCAGCAGTTCACAGGAGGTAAAGACCCAGTACTTC.

This clonotype was counted many times. The CDR3 sequence is CASSWDRTTNEKLFF. The CDR3 coding sequence is TGCGCCAGCAGCTGGGACCGTACAACTAATGAAAAACTGTTTTTT. The genes are TRBV5-1 and TRBJ1-4, with D perhaps TRBD1 (5 bases). The V end lost 3 bases, the J end lost 0 bases, and 9 bases lay between the germline ends. Germline V lookup: CDR1 SGHRS, CDR2 YFSETQ. This CDR3 comprises 15 residues.

The chain combines TRBV5-6 with TRBJ2-7; D not resolved. The V gene lost 2 bases and the J gene lost 2 bases, with 14 bases spanning the gap. This CDR3 comprises 15 residues. Germline values: CDR1 SGHDT, CDR2 YYEEEE. CDR3 amino acids: CASSFNGEKAYEQYF. The CDR3, as DNA: TGTGCCAGCAGCTTTAATGGGGAAAAGGCCTACGAGCAGTACTTC.

CDR3 region: CASSQGPLLETQYF. In DNA form, the CDR3 reads TGTGCCAGCAGCCAAGGTCCCCTACTCGAGACCCAGTACTTC. V is TRBV4-2 and J is TRBJ2-5; D is undetermined. Between the trimmed V and J ends, which lost 1 base and 5 bases, there was a span of 11 bases. The CDR3 covers 14 residues. Germline lookup yields CDR1 LGHNA and CDR2 YNFKEQ.

This clonotype was counted many times. The chain combines TRBV14 with TRBJ2-1; 10 bases are shared with TRBD2. The V and J ends lost 1 base and 7 bases, in that order; junction bases with no gene match: 7. From germline, CDR1 is SGHDN and CDR2 FVKESK. The CDR3 length is 16 residues. The CDR3 protein is CASSQVAAGGRNEQFF. DNA of the CDR3: TGTGCCAGCAGCCAAGTAGCAGCGGGAGGGAGGAATGAGCAGTTCTTC. Variable domain in full (rest from reference TRBV14 and TRBJ2-1): EAGVTQFPSHSVIEKGQTVTLRCDPISGHDNLYWYRRVMGKEIKFLLHFVKESKQDESGMPNNRFLAERTGGTYSTLKVQPAELEDSGVYFCASSQVAAGGRNEQFFGPGTRLTVL.

This clonotype was counted many times. The chain is built from TRBV18 and TRBJ2-3; D not resolved. The CDR3 runs to 13 residues. CDR1 is KGHSH and CDR2 is LQKENI in the germline V gene. V dropped 4 bases and J dropped 6 bases, with 11 bases sitting between them. CDR3 protein: CASSLQPRDTQYF. The CDR3 DNA follows: TGTGCCAGCTCACTACAGCCGAGGGATACGCAGTATTTT.

This clonotype occurred many times. The V gene is TRBV5-1, the J gene TRBJ2-2; D is unclear. The CDR3 totals 16 residues. Germline CDR1 is SGHRS and CDR2 is YFSETQ. Trimming took 5 bases from V and 4 from J, leaving 18 bases between them. Here the CDR3 reads CASRSSGRPGTGELFF. Written as DNA, the CDR3 is TGCGCCAGCAGAAGCTCCGGCCGCCCGGGCACCGGGGAGCTGTTTTTT.